These 9 T cell receptor beta chains were all obtained from the same sample, sequenced in a study of identical twins. TCRdb independently ran MiXCR on the 5' RACE reads; one entry per CDR3 protein. This sample has 130,000 to 150,000 distinct CDR3 sequences, with 3% to 4% found just once. The sample consisted of memory T cells sorted from blood. These receptors originate from a man younger than 30 in good health.

This clonotype appeared many times. The rearrangement uses TRBV29-1 and TRBJ2-6, with D perhaps matching TRBD1 or TRBD2 (5 bases each). V gave up 5 bases and J gave up 4 bases, with 15 bases separating them. Germline V gene lookup returns CDR1 SQVTM and CDR2 ANQGSEA. The CDR3 loop spans 15 amino acids. The CDR3 sequence is CSVYGPGLGANVLTF. CDR3 DNA sequence: TGCAGCGTTTACGGGCCGGGGCTCGGGGCCAACGTCCTGACTTTC. Full variable domain (outside the CDR3, taken from reference TRBV29-1 and TRBJ2-6): SAVISQKPSRDICQRGTSLTIQCQVDSQVTMMFWYRQQPGQSLTLIATANQGSEATYESGFVIDKFPISRPNLTFSTLTVSNMSPEDSSIYLCSVYGPGLGANVLTFGAGSRLTVL.

This clonotype was seen ten or more times. The genes are TRBV29-1 and TRBJ2-3; D could derive from TRBD1 or TRBD2 (6 bases each). There are 15 residues in the CDR3. Germline CDR1 SQVTM, CDR2 ANQGSEA. Trimming removed 3 bases from V and 4 bases from J, with 17 bases in between. This chain's CDR3 is CSVDAGQARADTQYF. The DNA of the CDR3 is TGCAGCGTTGACGCGGGACAAGCAAGGGCAGATACGCAGTATTTT.

This clonotype showed up many times. This chain connects TRBV24-1 to TRBJ2-5; 10 positions agree with TRBD2. CDR1 and CDR2 (germline): KGHDR, SFDVKD. Germline trimming cut 4 bases from V and 2 bases from J; bases unmatched to any gene: 9. The CDR3 covers 17 residues. The DNA for the CDR3 is TGTGCCACCAGTGAGATCAGCGGGAGGGCTGGTCAAGAGACCCAGTACTTC. Protein product: CATSEISGRAGQETQYF.

V gene TRBV11-2 combines with J gene TRBJ2-3, with 10 bases matching TRBD2. The germline CDR1 and CDR2 sequences are SGHAT and FQNNGV. V gave up 0 bases and J gave up 8 bases; unmatched junction bases: 17. The CDR3 consists of 19 residues. CDR3 region: CASSLDPLVLTSGDGTQYF. CDR3 DNA sequence: TGTGCCAGCAGCTTAGATCCCCTCGTGTTAACTAGCGGGGACGGTACGCAGTATTTT. Based on the CDR3 plus reference TRBV11-2 and TRBJ2-3, the full variable domain is EAGVAQSPRYKIIEKRQSVAFWCNPISGHATLYWYQQILGQGPKLLIQFQNNGVVDDSQLPKDRFSAERLKGVDSTLKIQPAKLEDSAVYLCASSLDPLVLTSGDGTQYFGPGTRLTVL.

This clonotype showed up many times. The chain carries TRBV9 and TRBJ1-1; D remains unclear. V lost 4 bases, J lost 11 bases, and 15 bases lay in between. The CDR3 spans 12 residues. Germline CDR1 reads SGDLS; CDR2 reads YYNGEE. The CDR3 bases are TGTGCCAGCAGCCCCCCGGTCGGTGTGGCTTTCTTT. The encoded protein is CASSPPVGVAFF.

Many counts were recorded for this clonotype. The V call is TRBV7-2, the J call TRBJ2-7; the match to TRBD1 covers 11 bases. The CDR3 loop spans 16 amino acids. Germline V gene sequence: CDR1 SGHTA, CDR2 FQGNSA. Trimming removed 5 bases from V and 3 bases from J; junction bases left unmatched: 9. This chain's CDR3 is CASSPRTGTGGYEQYF. CDR3 DNA: TGTGCCAGCAGCCCGAGGACCGGGACAGGGGGCTACGAGCAGTACTTC.

The table lists this clonotype with many counts. The chain couples TRBV6-5 to TRBJ2-7; 10 bases match TRBD1. Germline values: CDR1 MNHEY, CDR2 SVGAGI. The CDR3 is made up of 14 amino acids. With V trimmed by 4 bases and J by 7 bases, 7 bases remained unmatched. CDR3 protein: CASSWGQGTGEQYF. The CDR3 DNA reads TGTGCCAGCAGTTGGGGACAGGGGACGGGTGAGCAGTACTTC.

This clonotype occurred many times. V and J are TRBV29-1 and TRBJ1-1; D call uncertain. Germline-derived CDR1 and CDR2 are SQVTM and ANQGSEA. The CDR3 loop spans 13 amino acids. Trimming pared 0 bases from V and 4 bases from J, leaving 9 bases between. CDR3 loop: CSVEDWVGTEAFF. CDR3 nucleotides: TGCAGCGTTGAAGATTGGGTGGGCACTGAAGCTTTCTTT.

This clonotype was recorded many times. The rearrangement joins TRBV5-6 to TRBJ1-1; 8 bases map to TRBD1. CDR1 is SGHDT and CDR2 is YYEEEE in the germline V gene. The CDR3 is made up of 16 amino acids. V lost 5 bases and J lost 1; bases outside the gene matches: 10. As DNA, the CDR3 is TGTGCCAGCAGATCGGGACAGGCCAGGAGGAACACTGAAGCTTTCTTT. Amino acids: CASRSGQARRNTEAFF.